The clone carrying this T cell receptor (beta chain) was observed many times. Deletions cut 2 bases from V and 1 base from J, with 13 bases between. There are 16 residues in the CDR3. Indicated time point: newly diagnosed GD, antithyroid drugs for less than 3 months. After RNA was extracted from PBMCs, the TCR library was made from it. The data originate from a study of regulatory T cells in long-lasting Graves disease. To make TCR beta libraries, researchers used iRepertoire HTBI primers and Arm-PCR of CDR3 regions. Via MiXCR, TCRdb re-called the multiplex PCR reads, giving one row per CDR3 protein. The profile shows 450,000 to 600,000 distinct CDR3 sequences, approximately 12% of them singletons. This sample was also put to use in a study of T cells in Graves' hyperthyroidism and ophthalmopathy.

The chain uses TRBV12-3 or TRBV12-4 and TRBJ2-3; D gene ambiguous. The clonotype was recovered from a man younger than 40 with Graves disease. The sample here was peripheral blood mononuclear cells (PBMCs), taken at new diagnosis, from a patient treated with antithyroid drugs. CDR3: CASSLTHALGTDTQYF. The DNA for the CDR3 is TGTGCCAGCAGTTTAACGCACGCCTTGGGCACAGATACGCAGTATTTT.